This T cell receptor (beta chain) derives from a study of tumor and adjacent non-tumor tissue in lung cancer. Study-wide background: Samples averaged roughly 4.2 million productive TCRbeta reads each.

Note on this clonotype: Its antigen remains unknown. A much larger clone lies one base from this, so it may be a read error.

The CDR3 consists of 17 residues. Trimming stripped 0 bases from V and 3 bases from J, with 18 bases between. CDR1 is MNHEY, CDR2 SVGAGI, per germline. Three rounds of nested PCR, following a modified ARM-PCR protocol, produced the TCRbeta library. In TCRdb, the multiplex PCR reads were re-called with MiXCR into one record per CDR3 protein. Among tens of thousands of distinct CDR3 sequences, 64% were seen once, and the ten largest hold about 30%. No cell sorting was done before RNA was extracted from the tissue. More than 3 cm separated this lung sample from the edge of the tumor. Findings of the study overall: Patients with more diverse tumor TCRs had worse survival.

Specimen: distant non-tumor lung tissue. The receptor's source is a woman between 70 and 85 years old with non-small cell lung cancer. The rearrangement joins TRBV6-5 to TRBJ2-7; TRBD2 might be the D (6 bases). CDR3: CASSYSFWGVSIYEQYF. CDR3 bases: TGTGCCAGCAGTTACTCTTTTTGGGGGGTTTCAATCTACGAGCAGTACTTC.